Shown below are 24 T cell receptor beta chains from a single sample sequenced in a study of cytomegalovirus exposure and HLA in healthy donors. The PCR was carried out with 60 Vbeta primers and 13 Jbeta primers. Here immunoSEQ multiplex PCR was the method, and the copy in TCRdb shows in-frame clones only, minus some. Counted here are 160,000 or so clones, 82% occurring once; the ten biggest clones make up roughly a tenth. Sequencing used PBMCs. The receptors originated from a man in his forties or fifties in good health and CMV-seropositive.

The chain uses TRBV7-9 and TRBJ1-2; 7 bases fit TRBD1. From germline, CDR1 is SEHNR and CDR2 FQNEAQ (reference sequence). With V trimmed by 1 base and J by 4 bases, 3 bases remained unmatched. The CDR3 extends over 14 amino acids. The CDR3, as DNA: TGTGCCAGCAGCTTAGGACAGGGCGGCTATGGCTACACCTTC. This sequence encodes CASSLGQGGYGYTF.

The chain employs TRBV18 and TRBJ1-3, with D perhaps TRBD1 (6 bases). V shed 2 bases and J shed 3 bases, with 14 bases lying between them. The CDR3 runs 16 residues. CDR1 is KGHSH, CDR2 LQKENI, per germline. This CDR3 reads CASSPSQGRFGNTIYF. CDR3 sequence (DNA): TGTGCCAGCTCACCATCACAGGGTCGATTTGGAAACACCATATATTTT.

This chain joins TRBV28 and TRBJ1-1; D remains unclear. Germline V gene lookup returns CDR1 MDHEN and CDR2 SYDVKM. CDR3 length: 16 residues. Trimming took 6 bases from V and 1 from J, leaving 18 bases between them. CDR3 sequence (DNA): TGTGCCAGCAGCCACGATCTGCTAGAGGCGAACACTGAAGCTTTCTTT. Its protein product is CASSHDLLEANTEAFF.

The chain joins TRBV20-1 to TRBJ1-1; unclear D gene. The germline V gene encodes CDR1 DFQATT and CDR2 SNEGSKA (reference sequence). The CDR3 covers 11 residues. V gave up 8 bases and J gave up 7 bases, with 14 bases separating them. This CDR3 is CSPELFYEAFF. CDR3 nucleotide sequence: TGCAGTCCCGAGCTTTTTTATGAAGCTTTCTTT.

The chain carries TRBV6-5 and TRBJ1-1; D gene unclear. The CDR3 has 13 amino acids. Germline loops: CDR1 MNHEY, CDR2 SVGAGI. Trimming shortened V by 2 bases and J by 5 bases, and 9 bases separated the two germline ends. Here the CDR3 DNA reads TGTGCCAGCAGTTACGGTCGGGGTACTGAAGCTTTCTTT. Its translation: CASSYGRGTEAFF.

The chain has TRBV28 and TRBJ1-4, with unresolved D. This CDR3 spans 12 amino acids. Germline V gene data show CDR1 as MDHEN and CDR2 as SYDVKM. Deletions cut 5 bases from V and 5 bases from J, with 6 bases between. The CDR3 spells CASSQLNEKLFF. CDR3 in DNA: TGTGCCAGCAGTCAGTTAAATGAAAAACTGTTTTTT.

The rearrangement joins TRBV15 to TRBJ1-4; 8 bases are a match to TRBD1. The CDR3 has 16 residues. J gave up 3 bases and V 0 bases, and 3 bases lay outside the gene matches. Germline V gene data show CDR1 as LNHNV and CDR2 as YYDKDF (reference sequence). DNA for the CDR3: TGTGCCACCAGCAGAGATCAGACAGGGGCTAATGAAAAACTGTTTTTT. Translated, it gives CATSRDQTGANEKLFF. The variable domain in full, completed from reference TRBV15 and TRBJ1-4, reads DAMVIQNPRYQVTQFGKPVTLSCSQTLNHNVMYWYQQKSSQAPKLLFHYYDKDFNNEADTPDNFQSRRPNTSFCFLDIRSPGLGDTAMYLCATSRDQTGANEKLFFGSGTQLSVL.

V gene TRBV10-3 combines with J gene TRBJ2-1; D remains ambiguous. CDR1 and CDR2 from the germline V gene are ENHRY and SYGVKD. CDR3 length: 15 amino acids. V was clipped by 11 bases and J by 3 bases, with 20 bases between them. For the CDR3, the DNA is TGTGCCCCTACCCGGGTCCCCCTGGGCTACAATGAGCAGTTCTTC. Translating gives CAPTRVPLGYNEQFF.

The rearrangement links TRBV7-9 to TRBJ1-4; D call uncertain. Trimming cost V 5 bases and J 4 bases, with 17 bases left between them. From germline, CDR1 is SEHNR and CDR2 FQNEAQ (reference sequence). The CDR3 spans 16 residues. CDR3 loop: CASSLSAGGGNEKLFF. DNA for the CDR3: TGTGCCAGCAGCCTCTCGGCGGGAGGTGGTAATGAAAAACTGTTTTTT.

The chain employs TRBV6-5 and TRBJ1-1, with a tentative D call TRBD1 (5 bases). The V gene's germline CDR1 is MNHEY and CDR2 SVGAGI. Trimming left V 9 bases short and J 10 bases short, with 15 bases between. The CDR3 totals 11 residues. CDR3 loop: CASLEGRTAFF. The CDR3, as DNA: TGTGCCAGTCTGGAGGGGCGAACAGCTTTCTTT.

The rearrangement uses TRBV30 and TRBJ1-2; tentative D call: TRBD1 (5 bases). CDR1 GTSNPN and CDR2 SVGIG come from the germline V gene (reference sequence). Trimming pared 0 bases from V and 6 bases from J, leaving 11 bases between. CDR3 length: 13 residues. CDR3 loop: CAWSVLGGNGYTF. Written as DNA, the CDR3 is TGTGCCTGGAGTGTACTGGGGGGAAATGGCTACACCTTC.

The chain couples TRBV6-1 to TRBJ1-1; D ambiguous. The V end lost 8 bases, the J end lost 3 bases, and 16 bases lay between the germline ends. Germline CDR1 and CDR2: MNHNS and SASEGT. The CDR3 totals 14 residues. CDR3 DNA: TGTGCCAGCTTTGTCCCCGGAGCCTACACTGAAGCTTTCTTT. Its translation is CASFVPGAYTEAFF.

This clone came up a few times. This rearrangement joins TRBV19 to TRBJ2-7; 7 nucleotides match TRBD2. J gave up 0 bases and V 5 bases, and 7 bases lay outside the gene matches. The CDR3 runs 15 residues. The V gene's germline CDR1 is LNHDA and CDR2 SQIVND (reference sequence). The CDR3 sequence is CASSDLAGSSYEQYF. CDR3 nucleotide sequence: TGTGCCAGTAGTGACTTAGCGGGTAGCTCCTACGAGCAGTACTTC.

J is TRBJ2-5 and V is TRBV7-2; a possible D gene is TRBD2 (5 bases). Matching the DNA end better, TRBJ2-7 makes the J call doubtful. The CDR3 covers 16 residues. The germline CDR1 and CDR2 sequences are SGHTA and FQGNSA. CDR3 region: CASSLYHREVNYEQYF. CDR3 bases: TGTGCCAGCAGCTTATATCATCGGGAAGTAAACTACGAGCAGTACTTC.

This clone was recorded a few times. This chain connects TRBV7-3 to TRBJ2-2, with 9 positions matching TRBD1. V was clipped by 8 bases and J by 0 bases; unmatched bases: 1. Germline V lookup: CDR1 SGHTA, CDR2 FQGTGA. This CDR3 spans 14 amino acids. The CDR3 nucleotides are TGTGCCAGCGGGACAGGGTCGAACACCGGGGAGCTGTTTTTT. Translating it yields CASGTGSNTGELFF.

The rearrangement links TRBV19 to TRBJ1-5; D call uncertain. In germline, CDR1 is LNHDA, CDR2 SQIVND (reference sequence). The CDR3 is made up of 14 amino acids. V lost 1 base and J lost 7, with 11 bases in between. The CDR3 DNA reads TGTGCCAGTAGTATAGGGGCCCCGGGGCAGCCCCAGCATTTT. The encoded protein is CASSIGAPGQPQHF.

This chain links TRBV2 with TRBJ2-7; 9 bases are a match to TRBD1. CDR3 length: 14 residues. Germline assignment: CDR1 SNHLY and CDR2 FYNNEI. V shed 6 bases and J 3 bases; nucleotides not matched to a gene: 6. This CDR3 is CASSPGTGSYEQYF. For the CDR3, the DNA is TGTGCCAGCAGCCCCGGGACAGGGAGCTACGAGCAGTACTTC.

The chain carries TRBV7-6 and TRBJ2-5, with 7 positions matching TRBD2. Germline assignment: CDR1 SGHVS and CDR2 FNYEAQ. V shed 2 bases and J 2 bases; nucleotides not matched to a gene: 5. CDR3 length: 15 residues. CDR3 residues: CASSLTSVLQETQYF. For the CDR3, the DNA is TGTGCCAGCAGCTTAACTAGCGTACTACAAGAGACCCAGTACTTC.

V is TRBV2 and J is TRBJ2-3, with 8 bases fitting TRBD1. Germline trimming cut 6 bases from V and 4 bases from J; bases unmatched to any gene: 9. CDR3 length equals 15 residues. CDR1 is SNHLY and CDR2 is FYNNEI in the germline V gene. CDR3 sequence reads: CASSRTGMSPDTQYF. Here the CDR3 DNA reads TGTGCCAGCAGCCGGACAGGGATGAGCCCAGATACGCAGTATTTT.

The V and J genes are TRBV6-6 and TRBJ2-7; 7 bases map to TRBD1. J lost 7 bases, V lost 4 bases, and 13 bases had no gene match. Per germline, CDR1 MNHNY and CDR2 SVGAGI (reference sequence). The CDR3 has 15 residues. The CDR3: CASSSLEEQGREQYF. The DNA of the CDR3 is TGTGCCAGCAGTTCGCTGGAAGAACAGGGGCGGGAGCAGTACTTC.

This sequence joins TRBV5-1 and TRBJ2-3; 8 bases fit TRBD2. Unmatched junction bases numbered 9, after V lost 4 bases and J lost 5 bases. The CDR3 consists of 15 residues. Germline V CDR1 and CDR2: SGHRS, YFSETQ. CDR3 nucleotide sequence: TGCGCCAGCAGCGGGGGAGCGGGAGCCATAGATACGCAGTATTTT. As protein: CASSGGAGAIDTQYF. The full variable domain, rest sourced from reference TRBV5-1 and TRBJ2-3, is KAGVTQTPRYLIKTRGQQVTLSCSPISGHRSVSWYQQTPGQGLQFLFEYFSETQRNKGNFPGRFSGRQFSNSRSEMNVSTLELGDSALYLCASSGGAGAIDTQYFGPGTRLTVL.

This clone was detected a few times. The chain is built from TRBV7-9 and TRBJ1-5; 9 bases agree with TRBD1. J was trimmed by 4 bases and V by 4 bases; bases with no gene match: 5. The CDR3 runs to 15 residues. From germline, CDR1 is SEHNR and CDR2 FQNEAQ (reference sequence). The chain's CDR3 is CASSSIQGANQPQHF. CDR3 nucleotides: TGTGCCAGCAGCTCAATACAGGGGGCGAATCAGCCCCAGCATTTT.

This chain connects TRBV11-2 to TRBJ2-1; D unclear. CDR1 SGHAT and CDR2 FQNNGV come from the germline V gene. There are 13 residues in the CDR3. V was shortened by 5 bases and J by 3 bases, with 8 bases between the two germline ends. The CDR3 is CASSISFYNEQFF. The CDR3 region has the DNA TGTGCCAGCAGCATCAGTTTCTACAATGAGCAGTTCTTC.

This clone showed up just a few times. The CDR3 sequence is CSASTDTQYF. The CDR3 nucleotides read TGCAGTGCCTCCACAGATACGCAGTATTTT. V and J are TRBV20-1 and TRBJ2-3; D gene unclear. CDR1 DFQATT and CDR2 SNEGSKA come from the germline V gene (reference sequence). The CDR3 consists of 10 residues. Trimming stripped 6 bases from V and 2 bases from J, with 3 bases between.